Each of the 5 T cell receptor beta chains below was sequenced from the same sample in a study of graft-versus-host responses after intestinal transplantation. Profiled with immunoSEQ multiplex PCR; TCRdb holds only in-frame clones, not every one. The repertoire holds approximately 20,000 clones, with approximately 89% as singletons. The input for sequencing was PBMCs, taken around 68 days after intestinal transplantation. These receptors were collected from a human patient who received an intestinal transplant, so some T cells may come from the graft donor.

The gene calls are TRBV21-1 and TRBJ1-1; the table's TRBD1 call for D was not verified on the DNA. TRBV21-1 is reported as a pseudogene. The CDR3 sequence is 14 residues long. CDR3 in amino acids: CASSKGTGGTEAFF. As DNA, the CDR3 is TGTGCCAGCAGCAAAGGAACAGGGGGCACTGAAGCTTTCTTT.

The chain uses TRBV9 and TRBJ2-7; D call uncertain. Trimming cost V 5 bases and J 3 bases, with 12 bases left between them. Germline CDR1 SGDLS, CDR2 YYNGEE. This CDR3 region has 13 residues. DNA of the CDR3: TGTGCCAGCAGTCCCGATGATAACTACGAGCAGTACTTC. Residues: CASSPDDNYEQYF.

This sequence joins TRBV4-3 and TRBJ2-1; TRBD2 matches 9 bases. Unmatched junction bases numbered 4, after V lost 5 bases and J lost 5 bases. The CDR3 has 14 amino acids. Germline assignment: CDR1 LGHNA and CDR2 YSLEER. The CDR3 sequence: CASSRAGGHNEQFF. The CDR3 DNA reads as TGCGCCAGCAGCAGGGCGGGGGGGCACAATGAGCAGTTCTTC.

The chain uses TRBV27 and TRBJ2-3; no definite D call. CDR3 size: 13 residues. The V gene lost 1 base and the J gene lost 4 bases, with 6 bases spanning the gap. Germline lookup yields CDR1 MNHEY and CDR2 SMNVEV (reference sequence). The CDR3 nucleotides read TGTGCCAGCAGTTTATTGGGTGCAGATACGCAGTATTTT. Amino acids: CASSLLGADTQYF.

The sample holds one count of this clone. The chain links TRBV27 to TRBJ1-5; D might be TRBD1 (5 bases). The germline gives CDR1 MNHEY, CDR2 SMNVEV (reference sequence). This CDR3 is built from 14 residues. V was trimmed by 8 bases and J by 0 bases, leaving 11 bases between them. CDR3 loop: CASARGYSNQPQHF. The CDR3 DNA reads as TGTGCCAGCGCCCGGGGGTATAGCAATCAGCCCCAGCATTTT.